This T cell receptor (beta chain) originates from a study of cytomegalovirus exposure and HLA in healthy donors. The wider study: HLA-typed donors were the source of approximately 88 million unique TCRs, which an early data release held.

This clone was picked up a small number of times. The ends were cut back, 0 bases at V and 4 bases at J, with 13 bases in the middle. Per germline, CDR1 LGHNA and CDR2 YSLEER. The length of the CDR3 is 16 residues. The PCR used 60 Vbeta and 13 Jbeta primers. TCRdb's copy holds only in-frame clones and misses some; the assay was immunoSEQ multiplex PCR. Of 100,000 to 150,000 clones listed, approximately 80% were seen once; the top ten hold 3.6%. The clonotype comes from a man in his forties in good health and CMV-seronegative. The chain employs TRBV4-3 and TRBJ2-1; D perhaps matches TRBD2 (7 bases). Sequencing input: PBMCs. CDR3: CASSQDSGGEYNEQFF. The CDR3, as DNA: TGCGCCAGCAGCCAAGATTCGGGGGGCGAATACAATGAGCAGTTCTTC.